Following are 9 T cell receptor beta chains from one sample sequenced in a study of shared clonotypes between healthy human individuals. Positive CCR7 selection of CD45RO-negative cells yielded the naive CD8 cells, and terminally differentiated effector memory CD45RA+ cells were excluded. Libraries were prepared by immunoSEQ multiplex PCR; TCRdb keeps only in-frame clonotypes and omits some of them. The table shows approximately 2,000,000 clones, with approximately 92% occurring only once. The sequenced sample was naive CD8+ T cells from PBMCs. Source of these receptors: a man between 18 and 29 years old in good health. Some clones in this sample may be carry-over from other donors' samples.

The chain joins TRBV27 to TRBJ2-7, with 13 nucleotides matching TRBD2. The CDR3 contains 17 residues. J gave up 5 bases and V 5 bases, and 12 bases lay outside the gene matches. Per the germline V gene, CDR1 is MNHEY and CDR2 is SMNVEV (reference sequence). The CDR3 spells CASSPPGLAGVRDEQYF. Written as DNA, the CDR3 is TGTGCCAGCAGTCCCCCCGGACTAGCGGGAGTCCGGGACGAGCAGTACTTC.

V usage is TRBV7-6 and J usage is TRBJ1-4; D not certain. The CDR3 spans 15 residues. Trimming took off 5 bases at V and 7 bases at J, with 17 bases between the two ends. The germline gives CDR1 SGHVS, CDR2 FNYEAQ. CDR3 DNA: TGTGCCAGCAGCCGTTCGACGCCTCCTCTTGAAAAACTGTTTTTT. Protein sequence: CASSRSTPPLEKLFF.

The rearrangement joins TRBV9 to TRBJ2-1, with D hard to call. The CDR3 totals 16 residues. Looked up from germline, CDR1 is SGDLS and CDR2 is YYNGEE. Deletions cut 0 bases from V and 5 bases from J, with 15 bases between. The CDR3: CASSVDPPFVDNEQFF. In nucleotides, the CDR3 is TGTGCCAGCAGCGTAGATCCTCCTTTCGTAGACAATGAGCAGTTCTTC.

This rearrangement joins TRBV9 to TRBJ2-7; 9 positions agree with TRBD1. CDR3 length: 15 amino acids. The trim removed 3 bases at V and 5 bases at J, leaving 9 bases unmatched. Germline CDR1 SGDLS, CDR2 YYNGEE. The CDR3 DNA is TGTGCCAGCAGCGCCACCGGGACAGGGATCGACGAGCAGTACTTC. Translation: CASSATGTGIDEQYF.

The J gene is TRBJ1-5, the V gene TRBV12-5; no definite D call. This CDR3 has 14 amino acids. Deletions cut 3 bases from V and 2 bases from J, with 8 bases between. Per the germline V gene, CDR1 is LGHNT and CDR2 is FRNRAP. CDR3 amino acids: CASGLEGGNQPQHF. The CDR3, as DNA: TGTGCTAGTGGTTTAGAGGGCGGCAATCAGCCCCAGCATTTT. The full variable domain, rest sourced from reference TRBV12-5 and TRBJ1-5, is DARVTQTPRHKVTEMGQEVTMRCQPILGHNTVFWYRQTMMQGLELLAYFRNRAPLDDSGMPKDRFSAEMPDATLATLKIQPSEPRDSAVYFCASGLEGGNQPQHFGDGTRLSIL.

V is TRBV6-6 and J is TRBJ2-5; D call uncertain. The CDR3 runs 12 residues. CDR1 is MNHNY, CDR2 SVGAGI, per germline (reference sequence). Trimming pared 6 bases from V and 3 bases from J, leaving 8 bases between. The CDR3 is CASRHTEETQYF. The CDR3 DNA is TGTGCCAGCAGGCATACGGAAGAGACCCAGTACTTC.

This sequence joins TRBV4-1 and TRBJ1-2; TRBD1 agrees at 7 bases. The germline V gene has CDR1 MGHRA and CDR2 YSYEKL. The CDR3 is 19 amino acids. V was clipped by 5 bases and J by 0 bases; unmatched bases: 18. The CDR3 DNA reads as TGCGCCAGCAGCTGGACCGACAGGGATCGGTTCAAAGCTAACTATGGCTACACCTTC. Its translation is CASSWTDRDRFKANYGYTF.

As DNA, the CDR3 is TGTGCCAGCGGGAGGCGGGCGGATAGCAATCAGCCCCAGCATTTT. Translation gives CASGRRADSNQPQHF. The chain recombines TRBV2 with TRBJ1-5; D unclear. Germline V CDR1 and CDR2: SNHLY, FYNNEI. CDR3 length: 15 residues. Trimming removed 8 bases from V and 0 bases from J, with 14 bases in between. Together with reference TRBV2 and TRBJ1-5, the CDR3 gives the full variable domain: EPEVTQTPSHQVTQMGQEVILRCVPISNHLYFYWYRQILGQKVEFLVSFYNNEISEKSEIFDDQFSVERPDGSNFTLKIRSTKLEDSAMYFCASGRRADSNQPQHFGDGTRLSIL.

The V call is TRBV5-6, the J call TRBJ1-2; no definite D call. V lost 6 bases, J lost 4 bases, and 13 bases lay in between. The CDR3 has 13 residues. CDR1 and CDR2 (germline): SGHDT, YYEEEE. CDR3 in DNA: TGTGCCAGCACCTCCTTGATGGTCTATGGCTACACCTTC. This codes for CASTSLMVYGYTF.